The source of this TCR beta chain is a study of CD8 T cells in ankylosing spondylitis. In this sample, this clonotype turned up many times. Its target is unknown. The CDR3 length is 18 residues. V shed 2 bases and J shed 0 bases, with 17 bases lying between them. Germline V CDR1 and CDR2: ENHRY, SYGVKD. Whole-study findings and limits: Characteristic, it appeared, of ankylosing spondylitis blood was a TCR beta motif of eight highly homologous variants. Both synovial fluid and blood in reactive arthritis had previously been reported to carry some motif variants. Within matched ankylosing spondylitis synovial fluid, disease-linked clones were reportedly significantly enriched.

Using quantitative 5'-RACE with molecular barcodes, the authors made TCR beta libraries. A single record per CDR3 protein comes from TCRdb applying MiXCR to the 5' RACE reads. Found here are 150,000 or so distinct CDR3 sequences, around 19% of them singletons; the top ten hold approximately 8%. The sequencing sample was made of blood, either unsorted or a sorted T cell fraction (not recorded which). The rearrangement uses TRBV10-3 and TRBJ2-1, with a weak D call TRBD2 (7 bases). The sequence derives from a male donor with ankylosing spondylitis or in good health (not recorded which). The CDR3: CAISEARGLTLSYNEQFF. CDR3 DNA: TGTGCCATCAGTGAGGCCAGGGGACTAACCCTCTCCTACAATGAGCAGTTCTTC.